Detailed here is one TCR delta chain. It lacks a known antigen. Base qualities are not recorded, but no much larger clone differs from it by a single base. Trimming costs V 2 bases and J 1 base, and their ends lie 23 bases apart. From its cysteine to its phenylalanine, the CDR3 spans 19 amino acids. The entry retains the CDR3 DNA only, 57 bases that are in frame from base 1. The CDR1 and CDR2 encoded by the germline V gene are TSWWSYY and QGS. The data were obtained in a study of Vδ1+ human thymocytes (dated by TCRdb to the late 2010s). Concerning the study at large: As a data resource, the study described the mRNA-level TRG and TRD CDR3 repertoires found in highly purified Vdelta1+ thymocytes taken from young children. The multiplex-based CDR3 amplicon strategy had previously been validated against 5'RACE-based CDR3 amplicon generation methods.

RNA was isolated using the RNeasy mini kit, and reverse transcription was performed with Superscript III. Multiplex PCR was used to generate CDR3 amplicons, with pooled V-gene forward primers and a constant-region reverse primer carrying Illumina adaptor overhangs. After gel purification, the amplicons were indexed with Nextera index primers over eight extra PCR cycles and then purified using AMPure XP beads. The libraries were sequenced on an Illumina MiSeq using paired-end 250 bp reads, dual indexing and a roughly 21% PhiX spike-in. The study's processing was this. Reads were quality checked with FastQC, and TRG read pairs were merged with ea-utils fastq-join. Sequences were annotated with IMGT/HighV-QUEST, keeping only productive sequences with unambiguous V-gene assignment; clonotypes were defined by identical CDR3 sequence. For downstream analysis, VDJtools 1.1.1, tcR 2.2.3, Treemap and vegan Shannon diversity in R 3.4.4 were used. TCRdb called clones from the public reads with CATT, and repeated DNA sequences were later combined into one row. Here the V and J calls rest on TCRdb's processing, not on the authors' analysis. This sample comprises around 26,000 delta-chain clones, over 25% of them detected only once. Roughly 1.6% of the sample rests with the top ten.

Thymic samples were depleted of alphabeta T cells, then CD3+ TCRVdelta1+ TCRVdelta2- thymocytes were FACS-sorted. The purity of the sorted Vdelta1+ thymocytes fell between roughly 98% and 99.6%. Thymic specimens came from roughly 8 paediatric patients undergoing corrective cardiac surgery, aged from roughly 5 days to 17 months. Thymic tissue was dispersed, and mononuclear cells were isolated on a Histopaque-1077 density gradient. Staining used anti-TCRVdelta1 clone TS8.2, anti-TCRVdelta2 clone B6, anti-CD3 clone HIT3a and anti-TCRalphabeta clone IP26 antibodies. The study at large found these results: The authors advised highly purified populations and single-cell validation, since unexpected Vdelta2 sequences could cause misinterpretation of bulk repertoire data. Numerous TRG clonotypes were shared among donors (up to about 6.9x10^3), while TRD repertoires were essentially private (a maximum of roughly 100 shared). Because no clustering by age or sex was observed, donors were not stratified by these variables in the analyses. Even though sort purity was high, about 20% of thymic TRD sequences were Vdelta2 (and few were Vdelta3), which was not the case for the peripheral blood Vdelta1+ controls. Thymic TRG and TRD repertoires appeared highly polyclonal with Gaussian CDR3 length distributions, unlike oligoclonal peripheral blood repertoires.

Recombination connected TRDV1 to TRDJ1; no D gene can be assigned with confidence. The sequenced sample consisted of Vdelta1+ gamma-delta thymocytes from the thymus. The cell subset or site label for this specimen denotes: FACS-sorted CD3+ TCRalphabeta- TCRVdelta1+ TCRVdelta2- thymocytes. The TCR comes from a boy under three years old who had congenital heart surgery. The nucleotides are TGTGCTCTTGGGGAATCGTACTCCCCAGCCAAGACCTGCACCGATAAACTCATCTTT. It translates to CALGESYSPAKTCTDKLIF.